Listed here are 31 T cell receptor beta chains from one sample, sequenced in a study of control samples from healthy donors and cancer patients. TCRdb's table, derived via immunoSEQ multiplex PCR, lists solely in-frame clones and lacks some. The sample contains around 77,000 clones, roughly 92% of which appear only once. The sample consisted of blood. Receptors were obtained from a woman aged 60-70 years in good health.

The chain couples TRBV20-1 to TRBJ2-1, with TRBD2 identical over 10 bases. Germline assignment: CDR1 DFQATT and CDR2 SNEGSKA (reference sequence). The CDR3 extends over 16 amino acids. The ends lost 3 bases at V and 0 bases at J; junction bases unmatched: 5. The CDR3 sequence is CSASGLAESSYNEQFF. CDR3 in DNA: TGCAGTGCTAGTGGACTAGCGGAAAGCTCCTACAATGAGCAGTTCTTC.

The J gene is TRBJ1-1, the V gene TRBV9; 7 bases match TRBD1. The CDR3 spans 13 residues. CDR1 and CDR2 from the germline V gene are SGDLS and YYNGEE. V shed 2 bases, J shed 3 bases, and the junction held 1 base outside the gene matches. CDR3 sequence: CASSVQGDTEAFF. Here the CDR3 DNA reads TGTGCCAGCAGCGTCCAGGGGGACACTGAAGCTTTCTTT.

In nucleotides, the CDR3 is TGTGCCAGCATGAATCAGGGGGCCAACTCTGGAAACACCATATATTTT. Protein: CASMNQGANSGNTIYF. This chain uses TRBV28 with TRBJ1-3; 8 bases match TRBD1. V dropped 7 bases and J dropped 0; count of bases not matched to a gene: 8. Germline V lookup: CDR1 MDHEN, CDR2 SYDVKM. There are 16 residues in the CDR3.

This clone was seen a single time. This chain links TRBV4-3 with TRBJ2-2, with D unclear. V lost 5 bases, J lost 1 base, and 11 bases lay in between. The CDR3 covers 15 residues. Looked up from germline, CDR1 is LGHNA and CDR2 is YSLEER. The CDR3 DNA reads TGCGCCAGCAGCGAAAAGCCTCGGAACACCGGGGAGCTGTTTTTT. Translation gives CASSEKPRNTGELFF.

Remarks on this clone: Other DNA sequences in the same sample also yield this CDR3. This rearrangement joins TRBV27 to TRBJ1-1; D gene uncertain. CDR1 and CDR2 (germline): MNHEY, SMNVEV (reference sequence). CDR3 size: 13 residues. V was cut by 6 bases and J by 8 bases, with 16 bases left in between. The CDR3 loop reads CASSPTVSTEAFF. The CDR3 bases are TGTGCCAGCAGCCCCACAGTTAGCACCGAAGCTTTCTTT.

The rearrangement joins TRBV18 to TRBJ1-1; 7 positions agree with TRBD1. Germline trimming cut 2 bases from V and 6 bases from J; bases unmatched to any gene: 3. The CDR3 runs to 13 residues. Germline CDR1 is KGHSH and CDR2 is LQKENI. This CDR3 is CASSPRDRAEAFF. The CDR3 nucleotides are TGTGCCAGCTCACCAAGGGACAGAGCTGAAGCTTTCTTT.

This chain joins TRBV29-1 and TRBJ1-5, with a possible D match to TRBD1 (6 bases). Trimming pared 6 bases from V and 0 bases from J, leaving 15 bases between. This CDR3 has 15 amino acids. CDR1 is SQVTM, CDR2 ANQGSEA, per germline. The CDR3 coding sequence is TGCAGCGTGAAATTACAGGGTAATAGCAATCAGCCCCAGCATTTT. Its protein product is CSVKLQGNSNQPQHF.

The chain uses TRBV28 and TRBJ2-5; no reliable D call. V gave up 5 bases and J gave up 4 bases, with 14 bases separating them. The CDR3 has 14 amino acids. CDR1 and CDR2 (germline): MDHEN, SYDVKM. This chain's CDR3 is CASSHLNSPETQYF. CDR3 sequence (DNA): TGTGCCAGCAGTCACCTCAATAGTCCAGAGACCCAGTACTTC.

The CDR3 spells CASSQGGLNTEAFF. The CDR3 region has the DNA TGTGCCAGCAGCCAAGGGGGCCTTAACACTGAAGCTTTCTTT. This chain joins TRBV3-1 (or the pseudogene TRBV3-2) and TRBJ1-1; D perhaps matches TRBD1 (5 bases). Germline CDR1 and CDR2: LGHDT and YNNKEL (reference sequence). Trimming shortened V by 1 base and J by 2 bases, and 8 bases separated the two germline ends. The CDR3 totals 14 residues.

This chain uses TRBV7-9 with TRBJ2-2; no firm D call. The germline V gene has CDR1 SEHNR and CDR2 FQNEAQ (reference sequence). Trimming removed 2 bases at V and 4 bases at J, with 5 bases between. This CDR3 has 13 amino acids. In nucleotides, the CDR3 is TGTGCCAGCAGCTTAAGTCGCACCGGGGAGCTGTTTTTT. It yields the protein CASSLSRTGELFF.

This chain connects TRBV6-1 to TRBJ2-1; D is perhaps TRBD1 (6 bases). This CDR3 region has 17 residues. Trimming stripped 0 bases from V and 8 bases from J, with 20 bases between. CDR1 and CDR2 (germline): MNHNS, SASEGT. CDR3 coding DNA: TGTGCCAGCAGTGAAGCCCTACTAACAGGGTATTTTGATGAGCAGTTCTTC. Translation: CASSEALLTGYFDEQFF.

This rearrangement joins TRBV7-9 to TRBJ1-3, with D uncertain. Germline CDR1 is SEHNR and CDR2 is FQNEAQ (reference sequence). CDR3 size: 12 residues. V was cut by 11 bases and J by 4 bases, with 12 bases left in between. In DNA, the CDR3 is TGTGCCCTCAGAGGGAGCGGAAACACCATATATTTT. As protein: CALRGSGNTIYF. Variable domain in full (rest from reference TRBV7-9 and TRBJ1-3): DTGVSQNPRHKITKRGQNVTFRCDPISEHNRLYWYRQTLGQGPEFLTYFQNEAQLEKSRLLSDRFSAERPKGSFSTLEIQRTEQGDSAMYLCALRGSGNTIYFGEGSWLTVV.

The rearrangement joins TRBV5-6 to TRBJ2-4; possibly TRBD1 or TRBD2 for D (5 bases each). The length of the CDR3 is 16 residues. Germline V gene data show CDR1 as SGHDT and CDR2 as YYEEEE. The ends were cut back, 1 base at V and 2 bases at J, with 13 bases in the middle. The CDR3 region has the DNA TGTGCCAGCAGCTTGTGGGGGTTTCCCCCCAAAAACATTCAGTACTTC. Its protein is CASSLWGFPPKNIQYF.

This chain connects TRBV4-1 to TRBJ1-6; unclear D gene. V lost 4 bases and J 2 bases, leaving 12 bases between the germline ends. The germline V gene has CDR1 MGHRA and CDR2 YSYEKL. The CDR3 has 16 residues. The DNA of the CDR3 is TGCGCCAGCAGCCCCCTCGGGCAGACCTATAATTCACCCCTCCACTTT. Its protein product is CASSPLGQTYNSPLHF.

V and J are TRBV4-1 and TRBJ2-7; 10 positions match TRBD2. The CDR3 loop spans 15 amino acids. Germline values: CDR1 MGHRA, CDR2 YSYEKL. After removal of 1 base from V and 4 bases from J, the junction contained 4 bases not matched to a gene. CDR3 in amino acids: CASSQGLAGVYEQYF. The CDR3, as DNA: TGCGCCAGCAGCCAAGGCCTAGCGGGAGTATACGAGCAGTACTTC.

The V and J genes are TRBV4-1 and TRBJ2-4, with 7 bases lining up with TRBD2. Germline assignment: CDR1 MGHRA and CDR2 YSYEKL. With V trimmed by 2 bases and J by 3 bases, 19 bases remained unmatched. CDR3 length: 20 amino acids. The CDR3 spells CASSQTLGRGSGSGKNIQYF. Written as DNA, the CDR3 is TGCGCCAGCAGCCAAACTTTAGGGAGAGGTAGCGGGTCCGGCAAAAACATTCAGTACTTC.

The rearrangement links TRBV21-1 to TRBJ1-1; TRBD1 reflects the table's D call only, with no check against the DNA. TRBV21-1 is a documented pseudogene. This CDR3 contains 17 residues. The DNA of the CDR3 is TGTGCCAGCAGCTCAAAGTCCGGACAGGGTTCGAACACTGAAGCTTTCTTT. It encodes CASSSKSGQGSNTEAFF.

V gene TRBV3-1 (or the pseudogene TRBV3-2) combines with J gene TRBJ2-7; TRBD2 agrees at 11 bases. The CDR3 runs to 15 residues. V was clipped by 4 bases and J by 6 bases; unmatched bases: 8. The germline gives CDR1 LGHDT, CDR2 YNNKEL (reference sequence). The CDR3 DNA reads TGTGCCAGCAGCCGCCGACTAGCGGGAAATTCCGAGCAGTACTTC. Its translation is CASSRRLAGNSEQYF.

On this clone itself: The sample has other DNA sequences that encode this CDR3 too. The chain combines TRBV5-1 with TRBJ2-1; TRBD2 is a possible D gene (6 bases). Germline V gene data show CDR1 as SGHRS and CDR2 as YFSETQ. This CDR3 is 15 amino acids long. V lost 0 bases, J lost 0 bases, and 7 bases lay in between. The CDR3 DNA sequence: TGCGCCAGCAGCTTGGGGGGAGGCTCCTACAATGAGCAGTTCTTC. It codes for CASSLGGGSYNEQFF.

The CDR3 DNA reads TGTGCCAGCTCACCAAATCCTGGGACCGCAGAACGCACCATATATTTT. Amino acids: CASSPNPGTAERTIYF. J is TRBJ1-3 and V is TRBV18, with D possibly being TRBD1 (5 bases). Per germline, CDR1 KGHSH and CDR2 LQKENI. The length of the CDR3 is 16 residues. The V end lost 2 bases, the J end lost 9 bases, and 20 bases lay between the germline ends.

V and J are TRBV10-1 and TRBJ2-1; D is uncertain. The V end was cut by 0 bases, the J end by 3 bases, with 9 bases between. CDR3 length: 15 residues. Looked up from germline, CDR1 is WNHNN and CDR2 is SYGVQD (reference sequence). CDR3 DNA: TGCGCCAGCAGTGAGTCGCTATCCGGCTACAATGAGCAGTTCTTC. Translation gives CASSESLSGYNEQFF.

This clone is a singleton in its sample. J is TRBJ1-3 and V is TRBV3-1 (or the pseudogene TRBV3-2), with 10 bases fitting TRBD1. This CDR3 region has 17 residues. Germline V gene lookup returns CDR1 LGHDT and CDR2 YNNKEL (reference sequence). J was trimmed by 3 bases and V by 5 bases; bases with no gene match: 10. As DNA, the CDR3 is TGTGCCAGCAGCGGCCGGGACAGGGGCCGGAATGGAAACACCATATATTTT. It encodes CASSGRDRGRNGNTIYF.

This clone was seen only once. The rearrangement links TRBV27 to TRBJ2-5; TRBD2 is a possible D gene (5 bases). The length of the CDR3 is 15 residues. Germline V gene data show CDR1 as MNHEY and CDR2 as SMNVEV (reference sequence). V dropped 2 bases and J dropped 0 bases, with 10 bases sitting between them. CDR3 protein: CASSLRGPYQETQYF. CDR3 in DNA: TGTGCCAGCAGTTTAAGAGGGCCGTACCAAGAGACCCAGTACTTC.

Of note for this clone: Germline and junction disagree at one end, which may indicate a read error. The chain combines TRBV30 with TRBJ1-1; TRBD1 agrees at 10 bases. This CDR3 region has 11 residues. Germline V gene lookup returns CDR1 GTSNPN and CDR2 SVGIG (reference sequence). CDR3 sequence: CAWDRGRVWAF. CDR3 sequence (DNA): TGTGCCTGGGACAGGGGGCGCGTGTGGGCCTTT.

This clone was counted between two and nine times. The rearrangement joins TRBV15 to TRBJ1-3, with 7 bases lining up with TRBD1. Germline trimming cut 2 bases from V and 7 bases from J; bases unmatched to any gene: 11. CDR1 LNHNV and CDR2 YYDKDF come from the germline V gene (reference sequence). This CDR3 is built from 16 residues. The CDR3 DNA follows: TGTGCCACCAGCAGAACCCGAGACAGGGCCTATAACACCATATATTTT. Protein: CATSRTRDRAYNTIYF.

The chain combines TRBV7-9 with TRBJ2-7; possibly TRBD2 for D (6 bases). Germline V gene lookup returns CDR1 SEHNR and CDR2 FQNEAQ (reference sequence). Trimming took 8 bases from V and 1 from J, leaving 12 bases between them. This CDR3 has 13 residues. In nucleotides, the CDR3 is TGTGCCAGCGGGGCTAGCGCTTCCTACGAGCAGTACTTC. Translation gives CASGASASYEQYF. The variable domain in full, with the rest retrieved from reference TRBV7-9 and TRBJ2-7, is DTGVSQNPRHKITKRGQNVTFRCDPISEHNRLYWYRQTLGQGPEFLTYFQNEAQLEKSRLLSDRFSAERPKGSFSTLEIQRTEQGDSAMYLCASGASASYEQYFGPGTRLTVT.

The chain is built from TRBV18 and TRBJ2-3; 13 nucleotides align to TRBD2. V shed 3 bases and J 3 bases; nucleotides not matched to a gene: 6. Germline values: CDR1 KGHSH, CDR2 LQKENI. The CDR3 consists of 17 residues. For the CDR3, the DNA is TGTGCCAGCTCACCGGGGGGACTAGCGGGACGGACAGATACGCAGTATTTT. Its translation is CASSPGGLAGRTDTQYF.

The chain uses TRBV7-2 and TRBJ2-7; no firm D call. V was pared by 8 bases and J by 6 bases, with 17 bases between. Germline V gene data show CDR1 as SGHTA and CDR2 as FQGNSA. CDR3 length: 13 amino acids. The CDR3 DNA sequence: TGTGCCAGCTCCGGGCCGTACCTAGGCGAGCAGTACTTC. Translation: CASSGPYLGEQYF. Filled out from reference TRBV7-2 and TRBJ2-7, the complete variable domain reads GAGVSQSPSNKVTEKGKDVELRCDPISGHTALYWYRQSLGQGLEFLIYFQGNSAPDKSGLPSDRFSAERTGGSVSTLTIQRTQQEDSAVYLCASSGPYLGEQYFGPGTRLTVT.

This rearrangement joins TRBV6-4 to TRBJ2-3; 12 bases align to TRBD2. This CDR3 has 17 residues. Trimming removed 0 bases from V and 1 base from J; junction bases left unmatched: 2. Germline V gives CDR1 MRHNA, CDR2 SNTAGT. CDR3 nucleotide sequence: TGTGCCAGCAGTGACTCGACTAGCGGGAGCGGCACAGATACGCAGTATTTT. Its protein product is CASSDSTSGSGTDTQYF.

The chain recombines TRBV3-1 (or the pseudogene TRBV3-2) with TRBJ1-5, with 11 bases identical to TRBD1. CDR1 LGHDT and CDR2 YNNKEL come from the germline V gene (reference sequence). The ends lost 3 bases at V and 5 bases at J; junction bases unmatched: 3. The CDR3 is 15 residues long. CDR3 residues: CASSQGTGGDQPQHF. CDR3 bases: TGTGCCAGCAGCCAGGGGACAGGGGGGGATCAGCCCCAGCATTTT.

Points on this clone: The junction does not match germline at one end; this may be a read error. This sample also contains other DNA sequences that code for the same CDR3. The rearrangement links TRBV4-2 to TRBJ1-3; 7 nucleotides agree with TRBD1. Germline-derived CDR1 and CDR2 are LGHNA and YNFKEQ. CDR3 length equals 15 residues. Here the CDR3 DNA reads TGTGCCAGTAGCCAAGGGAAGGGGGCCGGAAACACCATATATTTT. This codes for CASSQGKGAGNTIYF.